In this sample, the clone carrying this T cell receptor (beta chain) turned up once. V shed 4 bases and J 8 bases; nucleotides not matched to a gene: 18. The germline gives CDR1 LNHDA, CDR2 SQIVND (reference sequence). CDR3 size: 18 residues. Profiled with immunoSEQ multiplex PCR; TCRdb holds only in-frame clones, not every one. The table includes some 410,000 clones, around 90% detected once. The data stem from a study of control samples from healthy donors and cancer patients. The specimen sequenced was PBMCs. The J gene is TRBJ2-1, the V gene TRBV19, with TRBD2 identical over 9 bases. This receptor was identified in a man between 35 and 55 years old with head and neck cancer. The CDR3 coding sequence is TGTGCCAGTAGTAACCCCATCCAGGGACTAGCAATAGGATATGAGCAGTTCTTC. Its protein product is CASSNPIQGLAIGYEQFF.